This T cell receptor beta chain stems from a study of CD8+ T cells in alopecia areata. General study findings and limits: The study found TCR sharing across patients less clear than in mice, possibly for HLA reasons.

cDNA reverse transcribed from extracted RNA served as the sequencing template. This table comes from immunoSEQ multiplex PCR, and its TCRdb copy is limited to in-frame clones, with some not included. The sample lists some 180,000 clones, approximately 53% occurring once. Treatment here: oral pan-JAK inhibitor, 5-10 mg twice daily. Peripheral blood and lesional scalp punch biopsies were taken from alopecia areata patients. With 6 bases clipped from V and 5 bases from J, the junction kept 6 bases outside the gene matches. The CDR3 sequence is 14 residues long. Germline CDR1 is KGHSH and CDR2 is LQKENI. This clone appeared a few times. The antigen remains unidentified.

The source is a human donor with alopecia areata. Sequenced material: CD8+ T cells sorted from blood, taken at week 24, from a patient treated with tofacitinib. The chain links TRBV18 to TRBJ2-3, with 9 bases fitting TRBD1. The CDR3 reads CASSLTGGQDTQYF. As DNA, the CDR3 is TGTGCCAGCTCCCTCACAGGGGGCCAAGATACGCAGTATTTT. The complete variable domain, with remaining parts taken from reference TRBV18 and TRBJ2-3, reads NAGVMQNPRHLVRRRGQEARLRCSPMKGHSHVYWYRQLPEEGLKFMVYLQKENIIDESGMPKERFSAEFPKEGPSILRIQQVVRGDSAAYFCASSLTGGQDTQYFGPGTRLTVL.